Here is one T cell receptor beta chain with its context. This clonotype was seen many times. Its specific antigen is unknown. No base qualities exist here, and no much larger clone lies one base off it. V gives up 2 bases and J gives up 5 bases, and the segment between their germline ends measures 12 bases. Counted from cysteine to phenylalanine, this CDR3 has 14 amino acids. CDR3 DNA is the only sequence kept; it has 42 bases, read in frame from the first base. The germline V gene gives CDR1 as MGHRA and CDR2 as YSYEKL. This sample was included in a study of T-cell memory formation after mild COVID-19 (TCRdb year 2021). Study-wide context: Most TCR sequence clusters were specific to one of the two donors. Two young, previously healthy adult volunteers, one female and one male, were included in the cohort. T-cell clones expanding and contracting after mild COVID-19 in two donors were tracked by longitudinal TCRalpha and TCRbeta repertoire sequencing. Results the study describes overall, beyond this receptor: Whether the second-wave clones peaking on day 37 were SARS-CoV-2 specific was not confirmed. The study covered only two mild cases, and larger cohorts including severe cases with pre-infection samples were considered necessary. Clones contracting from day 15 to 85 had balanced CD4/CD8 phenotypes, while a second wave expanding from day 15 to 37 was biased towards CD4+. Some responding clones were detected in pre-infection memory, which suggested that pre-existing cross-reactive memory T cells had joined the SARS-CoV-2 response. Contracting CD4+ clones appeared mostly in the CM and EM memory subsets, whereas CD8+ clones were enriched in EMRA.

Data came from an Illumina NovaSeq 6000. TCRalpha and TCRbeta cDNA libraries were constructed by 5'RACE with constant-segment primers, with sample barcodes and unique molecular identifiers being introduced. Trizol reagent was used to extract RNA from every sample. Amplification of the libraries took two PCR steps, and the second step added a second sample barcode plus Illumina TruSeq adapters. Libraries were sequenced on an Illumina NovaSeq with 2 x 150 bp paired-end reads. The study's own analysis went as follows. With migec v1.2.7, reads were demultiplexed and then collapsed into UMI-guided consensus sequences. With mixcr v2.1.11, UMI consensuses were aligned to TRA and TRB V and J templates and assembled into clonotypes. A clonotype was counted as expanded or contracted only when both edgeR and NoisET called the clonotype significant, with the noise models trained on biological replicates. For edgeR calls, the thresholds were a false discovery rate-adjusted p below 0.01 and a log2 fold-change of 1. PCA with hierarchical clustering of max-normalized trajectories of the 1000 most abundant clonotypes was used as exploratory dynamics analysis. The CD4 or CD8 phenotype of responding clones was assigned using the separately sequenced CD4+ and CD8+ repertoires. Using fastp at Q25 and MiXCR, TCRdb reprocessed the public reads and kept productive beta chains. CDR3 protein duplicates are merged, each entry listing the most common genes and DNA. For this entry, the V and J calls and clone size follow TCRdb and not the study's own pipeline. Recorded for this sample are 150,000 or so distinct CDR3 sequences; around 10% of them occurred a single time. The ten top clones hold approximately 3.8% of the sample.

Ficoll-Paque density gradient centrifugation was the method used to isolate PBMCs. Sequenced input: PBMCs or a T cell subset sorted from them (not recorded which). The TCR originated in a man aged 18 to 30 who had mild COVID-19 (a few samples of this study predate the infection). The sample titles of this study are shuffled in the database, so cell type and time point are left out; the donor was told from shared clones. Recombination linked TRBV4-1 to TRBJ2-5; the D gene is unclear. The CDR3: CASSQRTMGETQYF. The DNA sequence is as follows: TGCGCCAGCAGCCAAAGAACTATGGGGGAGACCCAGTACTTC.